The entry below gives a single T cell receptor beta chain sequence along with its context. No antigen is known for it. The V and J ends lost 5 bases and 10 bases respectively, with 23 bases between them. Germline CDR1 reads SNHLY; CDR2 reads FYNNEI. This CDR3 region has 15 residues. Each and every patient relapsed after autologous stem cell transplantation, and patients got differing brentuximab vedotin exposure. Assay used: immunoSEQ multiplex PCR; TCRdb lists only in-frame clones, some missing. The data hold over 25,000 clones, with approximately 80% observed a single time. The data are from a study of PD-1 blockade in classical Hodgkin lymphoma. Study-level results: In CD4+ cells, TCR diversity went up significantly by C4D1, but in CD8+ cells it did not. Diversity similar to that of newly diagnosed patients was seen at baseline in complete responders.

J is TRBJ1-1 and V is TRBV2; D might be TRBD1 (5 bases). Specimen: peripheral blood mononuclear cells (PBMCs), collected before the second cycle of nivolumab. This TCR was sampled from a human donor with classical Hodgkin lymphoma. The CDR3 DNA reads TGTGCCAGCAGTCTTCAAGGGACTACCGGGACTTCAGCTTTCTTT. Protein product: CASSLQGTTGTSAFF.